These 7 T cell receptor beta chains were sequenced from one sample in a study of T cell changes during pregnancy in multiple sclerosis. Data came from immunoSEQ multiplex PCR; TCRdb stores just in-frame clones and leaves some out. The sample holds approximately 40,000 clones, around 94% seen once. Source: CD8+ T cells from peripheral blood mononuclear cells, taken in the third trimester of pregnancy. All receptors derive from a female donor with multiple sclerosis, enrolled in a pregnancy study.

On this clone: A much larger clone lies a single base off, so this may be a read error. The chain couples TRBV5-6 to TRBJ2-2; D not resolved. The CDR3 runs to 12 residues. Trimming removed 4 bases from V and 3 bases from J, with 4 bases in between. CDR1 is SGHDT and CDR2 is YYEEEE in the germline V gene. The CDR3 spells CASSPYTGELFF. CDR3 DNA: TGTGCCAGCAGCCCATACACCGGGGAGCTGTTTTTT.

V usage is TRBV5-1 and J usage is TRBJ2-7, with 10 bases that match TRBD1. Unmatched junction bases numbered 7, after V lost 3 bases and J lost 4 bases. This CDR3 is 15 amino acids long. The germline CDR1 and CDR2 sequences are SGHRS and YFSETQ. CDR3 nucleotides: TGCGCCAGCAGCTCGGATCCGGGACAGGGGTACGAGCAGTACTTC. It specifies CASSSDPGQGYEQYF.

The V gene is TRBV7-8, the J gene TRBJ2-5, with a possible D match to TRBD2 (6 bases). Looked up from germline, CDR1 is SGHVS and CDR2 is FQNEAQ. Deletions cut 4 bases from V and 5 bases from J, with 17 bases between. This CDR3 region has 15 residues. CDR3 loop: CASSSILAVWETQYF. The DNA of the CDR3 is TGTGCCAGCAGCTCTATACTAGCTGTGTGGGAGACCCAGTACTTC.

The chain combines TRBV11-2 with TRBJ1-5; D perhaps matches TRBD1 (5 bases). CDR3 length: 13 amino acids. CDR1 is SGHAT, CDR2 FQNNGV, per germline. With 5 bases removed from V and 5 bases from J, the gap between germline ends came to 10 bases. CDR3 nucleotide sequence: TGTGCCAGCAGCCTGCGGGGGGATCAGCCCCAGCATTTT. Amino acid sequence: CASSLRGDQPQHF.

This clone was seen only once. V gene TRBV6-6 combines with J gene TRBJ2-5, with D perhaps TRBD1 (5 bases). Between the trimmed V and J ends, which lost 8 bases and 0 bases, there was a span of 13 bases. This CDR3 contains 14 residues. Germline V gene data show CDR1 as MNHNY and CDR2 as SVGAGI (reference sequence). CDR3 bases: TGTGCCAGCTCTGCGACAGATTACCAAGAGACCCAGTACTTC. Translating it yields CASSATDYQETQYF.

This clone was seen just once. The V and J genes are TRBV6-4 and TRBJ1-2; TRBD1 is a possible D gene (5 bases). V was cut by 2 bases and J by 5 bases, with 6 bases left in between. The CDR3 consists of 12 residues. Germline CDR1 is MRHNA and CDR2 is SNTAGT. CDR3 nucleotides: TGTGCCAGCAGTGACGGGGGGTATGGCTACACCTTC. Translated, it gives CASSDGGYGYTF.

V is TRBV13 and J is TRBJ2-7, with D maybe TRBD1 (5 bases). With 0 bases removed from V and 3 bases from J, the gap between germline ends came to 6 bases. The CDR3 spans 13 residues. Germline V gives CDR1 PRHDT, CDR2 FYEKMQ (reference sequence). The CDR3 spells CASSLGRDYEQYF. DNA of the CDR3: TGTGCCAGCAGCTTAGGCAGGGACTACGAGCAGTACTTC.